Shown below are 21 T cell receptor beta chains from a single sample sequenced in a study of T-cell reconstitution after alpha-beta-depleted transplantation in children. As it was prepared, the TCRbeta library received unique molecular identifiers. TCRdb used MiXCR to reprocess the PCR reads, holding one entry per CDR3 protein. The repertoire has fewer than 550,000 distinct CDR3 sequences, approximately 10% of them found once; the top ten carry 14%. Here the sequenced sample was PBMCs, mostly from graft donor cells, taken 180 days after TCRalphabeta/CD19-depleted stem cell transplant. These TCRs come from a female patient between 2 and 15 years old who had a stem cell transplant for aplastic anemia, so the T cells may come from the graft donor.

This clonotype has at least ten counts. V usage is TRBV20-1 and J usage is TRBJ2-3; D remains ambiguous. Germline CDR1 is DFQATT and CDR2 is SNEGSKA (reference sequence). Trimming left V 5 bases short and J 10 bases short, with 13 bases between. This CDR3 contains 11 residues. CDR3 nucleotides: TGCAGTGCTGGTCCCTACTCCCCGCAGTATTTT. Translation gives CSAGPYSPQYF.

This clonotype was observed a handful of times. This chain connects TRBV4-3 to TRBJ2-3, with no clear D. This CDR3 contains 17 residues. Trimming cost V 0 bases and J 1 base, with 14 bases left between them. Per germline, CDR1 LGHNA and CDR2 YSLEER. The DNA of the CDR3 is TGCGCCAGCAGCCAAGAGACGTTGTGGTCCCGCACAGATACGCAGTATTTT. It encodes CASSQETLWSRTDTQYF.

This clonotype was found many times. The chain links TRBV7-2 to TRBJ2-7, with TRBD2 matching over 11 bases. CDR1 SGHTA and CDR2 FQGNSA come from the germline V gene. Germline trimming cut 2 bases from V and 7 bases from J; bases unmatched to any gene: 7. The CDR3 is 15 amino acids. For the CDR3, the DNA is TGTGCCAGCAGCTTAAGGGGACTAGCGGTCTCAGAGCAGTACTTC. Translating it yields CASSLRGLAVSEQYF.

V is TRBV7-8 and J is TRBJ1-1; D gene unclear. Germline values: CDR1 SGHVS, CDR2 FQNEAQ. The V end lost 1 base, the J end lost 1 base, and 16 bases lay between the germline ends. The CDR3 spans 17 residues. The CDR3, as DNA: TGTGCCAGCAGCTTAGTTAGGGTCATCGAACGGAACACTGAAGCTTTCTTT. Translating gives CASSLVRVIERNTEAFF.

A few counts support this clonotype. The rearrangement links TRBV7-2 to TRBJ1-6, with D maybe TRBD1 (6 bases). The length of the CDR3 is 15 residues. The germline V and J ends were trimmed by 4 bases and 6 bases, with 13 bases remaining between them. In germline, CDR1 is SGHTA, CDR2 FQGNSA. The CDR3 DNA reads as TGTGCCAGCAGCTATGCAACAGGGACTAATTCACCCCTCCACTTT. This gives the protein CASSYATGTNSPLHF.

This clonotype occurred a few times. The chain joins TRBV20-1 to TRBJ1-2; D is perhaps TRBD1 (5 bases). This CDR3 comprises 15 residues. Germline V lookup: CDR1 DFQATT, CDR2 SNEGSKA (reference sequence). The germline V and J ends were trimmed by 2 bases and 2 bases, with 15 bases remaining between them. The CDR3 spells CSARPNSGVNYGYTF. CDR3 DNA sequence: TGCAGTGCTAGACCCAACTCGGGGGTGAACTATGGCTACACCTTC.

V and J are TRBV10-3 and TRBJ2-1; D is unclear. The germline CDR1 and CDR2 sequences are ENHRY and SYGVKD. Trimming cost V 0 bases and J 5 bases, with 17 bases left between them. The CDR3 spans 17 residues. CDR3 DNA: TGTGCCATCAGTGAGTCTTTCCCTCGTCGCAGAGACAATGAGCAGTTCTTC. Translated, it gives CAISESFPRRRDNEQFF.

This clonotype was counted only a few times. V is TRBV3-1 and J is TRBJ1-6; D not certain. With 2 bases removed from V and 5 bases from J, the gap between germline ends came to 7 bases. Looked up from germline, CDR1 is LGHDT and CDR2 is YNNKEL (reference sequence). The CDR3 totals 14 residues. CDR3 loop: CASSQRQNNSPLHF. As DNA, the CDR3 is TGTGCCAGCAGCCAAAGGCAGAATAATTCACCCCTCCACTTT.

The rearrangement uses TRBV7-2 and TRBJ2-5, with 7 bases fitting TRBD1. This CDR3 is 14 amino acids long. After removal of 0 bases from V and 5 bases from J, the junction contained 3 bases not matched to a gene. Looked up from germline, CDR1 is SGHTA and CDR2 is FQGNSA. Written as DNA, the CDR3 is TGTGCCAGCAGCTTAGCTGCCAGGGGGGAGACCCAGTACTTC. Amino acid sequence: CASSLAARGETQYF.

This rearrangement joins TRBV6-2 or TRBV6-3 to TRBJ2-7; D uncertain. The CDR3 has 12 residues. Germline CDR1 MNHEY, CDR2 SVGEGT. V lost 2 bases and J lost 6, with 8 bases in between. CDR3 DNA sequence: TGTGCCAGCAGTTACCGGCGAGGCGAGCAGTACGTC. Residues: CASSYRRGEQYV.

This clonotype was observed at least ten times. CDR3 in amino acids: CASSAGTGTYEQYV. The CDR3 nucleotides are TGCGCCAGCAGCGCCGGGACAGGGACCTACGAGCAGTACGTC. The V and J genes are TRBV4-1 and TRBJ2-7; 9 positions match TRBD1. The CDR3 has 14 amino acids. With V trimmed by 5 bases and J by 2 bases, 4 bases remained unmatched. Germline V gene sequence: CDR1 MGHRA, CDR2 YSYEKL.

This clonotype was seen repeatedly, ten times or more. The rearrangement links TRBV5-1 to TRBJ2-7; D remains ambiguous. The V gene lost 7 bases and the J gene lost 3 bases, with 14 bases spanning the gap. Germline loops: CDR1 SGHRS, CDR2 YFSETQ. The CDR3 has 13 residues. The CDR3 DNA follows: TGCGCCAGCCGCGAATTCCCTCACTACGAGCAGTACTTC. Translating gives CASREFPHYEQYF. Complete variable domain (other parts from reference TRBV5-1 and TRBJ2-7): KAGVTQTPRYLIKTRGQQVTLSCSPISGHRSVSWYQQTPGQGLQFLFEYFSETQRNKGNFPGRFSGRQFSNSRSEMNVSTLELGDSALYLCASREFPHYEQYFGPGTRLTVT.

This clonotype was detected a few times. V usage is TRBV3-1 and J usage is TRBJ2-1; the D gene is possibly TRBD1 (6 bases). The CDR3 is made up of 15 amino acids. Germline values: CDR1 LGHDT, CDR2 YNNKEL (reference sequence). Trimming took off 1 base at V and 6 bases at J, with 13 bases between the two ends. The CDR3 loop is CASSQVNRVLNEQFF. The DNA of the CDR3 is TGTGCCAGCAGCCAAGTGAACAGGGTACTCAATGAGCAGTTCTTC.

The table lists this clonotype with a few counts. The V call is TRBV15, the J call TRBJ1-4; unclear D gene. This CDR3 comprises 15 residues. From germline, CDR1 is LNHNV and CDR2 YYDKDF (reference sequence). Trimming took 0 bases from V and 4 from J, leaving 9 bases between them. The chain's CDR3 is CATSRDLVINEKLFF. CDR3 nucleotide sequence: TGTGCCACCAGCAGAGATCTCGTGATTAATGAAAAACTGTTTTTT.

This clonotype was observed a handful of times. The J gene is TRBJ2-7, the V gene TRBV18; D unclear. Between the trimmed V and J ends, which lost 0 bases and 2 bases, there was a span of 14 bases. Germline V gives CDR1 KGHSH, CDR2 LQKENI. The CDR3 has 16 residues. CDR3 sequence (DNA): TGTGCCAGCTCACCACCGGAAGCCCTACCCCCCTACGAGCAGTACTTC. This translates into CASSPPEALPPYEQYF. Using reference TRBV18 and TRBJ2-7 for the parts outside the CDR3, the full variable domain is NAGVMQNPRHLVRRRGQEARLRCSPMKGHSHVYWYRQLPEEGLKFMVYLQKENIIDESGMPKERFSAEFPKEGPSILRIQQVVRGDSAAYFCASSPPEALPPYEQYFGPGTRLTVT.

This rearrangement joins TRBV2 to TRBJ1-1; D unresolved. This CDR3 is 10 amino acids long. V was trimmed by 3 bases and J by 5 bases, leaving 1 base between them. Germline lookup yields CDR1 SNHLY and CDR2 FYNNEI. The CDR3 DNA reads TGTGCCAGCAGTGAGACTGAAGCTTTCTTT. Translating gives CASSETEAFF.

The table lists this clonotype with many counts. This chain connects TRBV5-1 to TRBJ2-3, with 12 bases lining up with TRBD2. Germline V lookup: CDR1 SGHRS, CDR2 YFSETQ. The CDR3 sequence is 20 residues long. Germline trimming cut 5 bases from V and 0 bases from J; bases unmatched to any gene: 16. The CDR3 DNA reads TGCGCCAGCAGTTCTCCTGATCGGACTAGCGGGACCCCAAGCACAGATACGCAGTATTTT. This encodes CASSSPDRTSGTPSTDTQYF. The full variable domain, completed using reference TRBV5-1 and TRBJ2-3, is KAGVTQTPRYLIKTRGQQVTLSCSPISGHRSVSWYQQTPGQGLQFLFEYFSETQRNKGNFPGRFSGRQFSNSRSEMNVSTLELGDSALYLCASSSPDRTSGTPSTDTQYFGPGTRLTVL.

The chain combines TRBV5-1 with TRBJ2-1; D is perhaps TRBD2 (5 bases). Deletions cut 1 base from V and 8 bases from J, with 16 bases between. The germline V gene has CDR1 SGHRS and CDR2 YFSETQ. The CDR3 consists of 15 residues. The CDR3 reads CASSLPGIQKHEQFF. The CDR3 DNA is TGCGCCAGCAGCTTGCCCGGGATCCAAAAGCATGAGCAGTTCTTC. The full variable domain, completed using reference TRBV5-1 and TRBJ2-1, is KAGVTQTPRYLIKTRGQQVTLSCSPISGHRSVSWYQQTPGQGLQFLFEYFSETQRNKGNFPGRFSGRQFSNSRSEMNVSTLELGDSALYLCASSLPGIQKHEQFFGPGTRLTVL.

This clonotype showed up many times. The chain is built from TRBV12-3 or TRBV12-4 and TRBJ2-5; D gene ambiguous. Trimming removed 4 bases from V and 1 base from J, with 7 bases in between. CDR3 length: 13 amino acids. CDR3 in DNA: TGTGCCAGCAGTTATCGCCGCCAAGAGACCCAGTACTTC. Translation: CASSYRRQETQYF.

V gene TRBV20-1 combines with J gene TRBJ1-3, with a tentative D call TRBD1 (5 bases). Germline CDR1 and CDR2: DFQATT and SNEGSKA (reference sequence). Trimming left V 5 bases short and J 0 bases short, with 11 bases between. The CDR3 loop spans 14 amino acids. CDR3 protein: CSASSGTSGNTIYF. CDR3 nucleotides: TGCAGTGCTTCCTCAGGGACCTCTGGAAACACCATATATTTT.

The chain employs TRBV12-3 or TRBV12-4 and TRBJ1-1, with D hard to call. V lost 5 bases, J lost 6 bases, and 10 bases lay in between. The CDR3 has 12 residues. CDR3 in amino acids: CASSHKDSEAFF. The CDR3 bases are TGTGCCAGCAGTCATAAGGACTCTGAAGCTTTCTTT.